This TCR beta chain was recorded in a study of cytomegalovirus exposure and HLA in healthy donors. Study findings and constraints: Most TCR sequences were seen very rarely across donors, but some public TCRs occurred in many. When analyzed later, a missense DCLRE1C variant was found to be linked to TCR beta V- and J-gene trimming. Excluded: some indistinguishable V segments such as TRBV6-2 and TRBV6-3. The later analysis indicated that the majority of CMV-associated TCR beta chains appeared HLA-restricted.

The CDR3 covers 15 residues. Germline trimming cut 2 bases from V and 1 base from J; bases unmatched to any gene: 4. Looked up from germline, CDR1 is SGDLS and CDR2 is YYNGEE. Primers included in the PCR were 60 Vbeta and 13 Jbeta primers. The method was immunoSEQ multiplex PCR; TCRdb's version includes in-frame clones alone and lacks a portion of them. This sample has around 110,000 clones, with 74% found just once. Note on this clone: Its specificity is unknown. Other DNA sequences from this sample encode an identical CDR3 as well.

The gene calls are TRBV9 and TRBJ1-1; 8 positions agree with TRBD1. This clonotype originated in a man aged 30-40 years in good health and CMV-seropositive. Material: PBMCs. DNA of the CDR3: TGTGCCAGCAGCGTGGATGGACAGGGGAACACTGAAGCTTTCTTT. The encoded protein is CASSVDGQGNTEAFF.